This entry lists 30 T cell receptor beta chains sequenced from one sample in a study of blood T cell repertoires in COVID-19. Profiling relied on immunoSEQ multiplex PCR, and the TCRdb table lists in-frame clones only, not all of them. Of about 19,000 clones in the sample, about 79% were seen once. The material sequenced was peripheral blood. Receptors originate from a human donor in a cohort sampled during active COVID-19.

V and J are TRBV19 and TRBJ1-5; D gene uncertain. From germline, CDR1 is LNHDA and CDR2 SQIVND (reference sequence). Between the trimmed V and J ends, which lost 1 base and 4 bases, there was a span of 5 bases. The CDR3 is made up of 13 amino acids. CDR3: CASSIATNQPQHF. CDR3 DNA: TGTGCCAGTAGTATAGCCACAAATCAGCCCCAGCATTTT.

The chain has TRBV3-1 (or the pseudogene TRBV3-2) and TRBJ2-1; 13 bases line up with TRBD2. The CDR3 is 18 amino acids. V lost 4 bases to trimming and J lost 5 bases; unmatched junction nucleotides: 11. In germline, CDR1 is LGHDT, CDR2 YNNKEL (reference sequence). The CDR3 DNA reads TGTGCCAGCAGCCCCCCTCGACTAGCGGGAGGAGGCAACAATGAGCAGTTCTTC. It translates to CASSPPRLAGGGNNEQFF.

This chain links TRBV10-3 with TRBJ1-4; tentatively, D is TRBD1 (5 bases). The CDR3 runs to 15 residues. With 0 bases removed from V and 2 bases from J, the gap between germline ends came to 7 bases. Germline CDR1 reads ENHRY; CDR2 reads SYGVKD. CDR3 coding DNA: TGTGCCATCAGTGAGTCGAGACAGACTAATGAAAAACTGTTTTTT. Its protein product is CAISESRQTNEKLFF.

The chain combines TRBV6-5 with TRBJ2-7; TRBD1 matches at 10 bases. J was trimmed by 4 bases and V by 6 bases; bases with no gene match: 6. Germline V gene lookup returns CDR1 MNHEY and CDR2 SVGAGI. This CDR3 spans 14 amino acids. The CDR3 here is CASRGQGKVYEQYF. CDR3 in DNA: TGTGCCAGCAGGGGACAGGGGAAGGTTTACGAGCAGTACTTC.

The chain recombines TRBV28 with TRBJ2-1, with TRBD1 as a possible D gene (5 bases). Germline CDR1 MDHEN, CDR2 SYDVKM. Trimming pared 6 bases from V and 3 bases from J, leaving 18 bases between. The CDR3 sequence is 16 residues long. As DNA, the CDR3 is TGTGCCAGCAGGCTTCCAGGGCGGACCCACTACAATGAGCAGTTCTTC. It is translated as CASRLPGRTHYNEQFF.

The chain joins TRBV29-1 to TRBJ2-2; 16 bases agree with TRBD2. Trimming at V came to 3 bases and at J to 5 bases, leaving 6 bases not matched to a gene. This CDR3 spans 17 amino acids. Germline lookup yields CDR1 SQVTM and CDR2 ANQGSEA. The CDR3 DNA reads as TGCAGCGTTGACGGGACTAGCGGGAGGGCCAGTACCGGGGAGCTGTTTTTT. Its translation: CSVDGTSGRASTGELFF.

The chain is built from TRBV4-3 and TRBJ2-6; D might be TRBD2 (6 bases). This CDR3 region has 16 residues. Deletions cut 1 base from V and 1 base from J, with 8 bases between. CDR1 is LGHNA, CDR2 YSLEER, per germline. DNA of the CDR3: TGCGCCAGCAGCCAAGTGGAGGGGTCTGGGGCCAACGTCCTGACTTTC. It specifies CASSQVEGSGANVLTF.

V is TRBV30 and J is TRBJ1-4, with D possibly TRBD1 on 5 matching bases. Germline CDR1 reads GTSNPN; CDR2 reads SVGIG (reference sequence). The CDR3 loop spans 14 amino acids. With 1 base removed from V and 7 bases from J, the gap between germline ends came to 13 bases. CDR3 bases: TGTGCCTGGAGTGGCTCAGGGCCGGGTGAAAAACTGTTTTTT. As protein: CAWSGSGPGEKLFF.

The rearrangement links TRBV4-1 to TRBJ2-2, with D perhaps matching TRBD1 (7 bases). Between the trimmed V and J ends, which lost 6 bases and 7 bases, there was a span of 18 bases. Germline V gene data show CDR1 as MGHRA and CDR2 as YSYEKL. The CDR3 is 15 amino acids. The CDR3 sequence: CASRRAGGQIGELFF. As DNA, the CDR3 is TGCGCCAGCAGACGGGCAGGGGGGCAAATCGGGGAGCTGTTTTTT.

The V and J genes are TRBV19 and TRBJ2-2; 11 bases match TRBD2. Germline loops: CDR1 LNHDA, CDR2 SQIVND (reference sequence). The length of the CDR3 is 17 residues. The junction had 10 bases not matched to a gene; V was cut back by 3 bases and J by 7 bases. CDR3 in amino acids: CASSIPPRLAGSGELFF. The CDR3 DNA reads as TGTGCCAGTAGTATCCCTCCGCGACTAGCGGGGAGCGGGGAGCTGTTTTTT.

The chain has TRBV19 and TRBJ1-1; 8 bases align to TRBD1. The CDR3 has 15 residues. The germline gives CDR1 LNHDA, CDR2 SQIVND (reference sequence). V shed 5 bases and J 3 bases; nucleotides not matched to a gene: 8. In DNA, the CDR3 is TGTGCCAGTAGTGGCAGGGGGCCTAAGGACACTGAAGCTTTCTTT. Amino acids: CASSGRGPKDTEAFF.

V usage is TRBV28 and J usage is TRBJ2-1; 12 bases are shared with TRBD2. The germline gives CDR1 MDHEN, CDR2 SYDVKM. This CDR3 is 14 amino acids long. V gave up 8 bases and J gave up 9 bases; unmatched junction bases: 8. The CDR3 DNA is TGTGCCAGCGGGGCTAGCGGGAGGGCCGGTGAGCAGTTCTTC. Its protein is CASGASGRAGEQFF. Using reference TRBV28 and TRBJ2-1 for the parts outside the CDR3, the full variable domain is DVKVTQSSRYLVKRTGEKVFLECVQDMDHENMFWYRQDPGLGLRLIYFSYDVKMKEKGDIPEGYSVSREKKERFSLILESASTNQTSMYLCASGASGRAGEQFFGPGTRLTVL.

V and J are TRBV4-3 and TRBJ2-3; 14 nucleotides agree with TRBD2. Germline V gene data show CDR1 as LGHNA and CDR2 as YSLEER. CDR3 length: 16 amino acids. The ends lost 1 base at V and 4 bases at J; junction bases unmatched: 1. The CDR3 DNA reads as TGCGCCAGCAGCCAAGGACTAGCGGGAGGGCCAGATACGCAGTATTTT. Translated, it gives CASSQGLAGGPDTQYF.

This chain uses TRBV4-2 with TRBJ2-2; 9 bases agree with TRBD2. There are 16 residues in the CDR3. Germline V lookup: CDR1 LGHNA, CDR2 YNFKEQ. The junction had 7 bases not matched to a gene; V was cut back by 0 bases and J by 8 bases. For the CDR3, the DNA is TGTGCCAGCAGCCAAGATGTAGCGGGAGTTTTAGGGGAGCTGTTTTTT. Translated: CASSQDVAGVLGELFF.

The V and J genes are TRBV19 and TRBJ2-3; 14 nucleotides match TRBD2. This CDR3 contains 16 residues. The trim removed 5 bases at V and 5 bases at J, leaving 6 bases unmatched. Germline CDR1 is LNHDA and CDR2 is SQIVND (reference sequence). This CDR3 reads CASSLRLAGGIDTQYF. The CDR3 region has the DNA TGTGCCAGTAGTCTTCGACTAGCGGGAGGGATAGATACGCAGTATTTT.

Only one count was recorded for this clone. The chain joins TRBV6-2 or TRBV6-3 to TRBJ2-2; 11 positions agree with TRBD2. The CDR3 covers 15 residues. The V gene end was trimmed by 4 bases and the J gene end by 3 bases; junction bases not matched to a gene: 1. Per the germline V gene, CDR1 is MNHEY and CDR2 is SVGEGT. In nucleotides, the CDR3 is TGTGCCAGCAGTTCGGGACTAGCGGACACCGGGGAGCTGTTTTTT. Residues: CASSSGLADTGELFF.

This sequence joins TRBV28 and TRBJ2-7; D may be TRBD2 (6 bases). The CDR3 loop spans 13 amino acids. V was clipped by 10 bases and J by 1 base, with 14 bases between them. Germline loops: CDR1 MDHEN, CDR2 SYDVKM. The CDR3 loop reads CATRGSPSYEQYF. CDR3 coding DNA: TGTGCCACACGGGGGTCGCCTTCCTACGAGCAGTACTTC.

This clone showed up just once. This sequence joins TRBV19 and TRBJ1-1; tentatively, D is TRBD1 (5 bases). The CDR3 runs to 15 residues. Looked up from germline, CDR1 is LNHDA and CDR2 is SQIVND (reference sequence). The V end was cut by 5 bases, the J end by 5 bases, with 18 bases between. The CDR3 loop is CASSPRDRGGTEAFF. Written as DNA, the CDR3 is TGTGCCAGTAGTCCCCGGGACCGGGGGGGGACTGAAGCTTTCTTT.

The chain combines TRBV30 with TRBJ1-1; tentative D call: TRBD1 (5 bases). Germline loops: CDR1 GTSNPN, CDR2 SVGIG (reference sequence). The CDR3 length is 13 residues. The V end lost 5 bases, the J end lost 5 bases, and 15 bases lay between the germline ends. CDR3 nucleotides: TGTGCCTGGGAAGGGGTAGTTGGGACTGAAGCTTTCTTT. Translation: CAWEGVVGTEAFF.

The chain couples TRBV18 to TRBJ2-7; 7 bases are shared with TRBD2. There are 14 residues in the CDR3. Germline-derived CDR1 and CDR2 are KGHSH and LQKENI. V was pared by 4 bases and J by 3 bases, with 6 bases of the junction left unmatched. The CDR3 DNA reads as TGTGCCAGCTCACGGGGCGGGAGAGTCTACGAGCAGTACTTC. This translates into CASSRGGRVYEQYF.

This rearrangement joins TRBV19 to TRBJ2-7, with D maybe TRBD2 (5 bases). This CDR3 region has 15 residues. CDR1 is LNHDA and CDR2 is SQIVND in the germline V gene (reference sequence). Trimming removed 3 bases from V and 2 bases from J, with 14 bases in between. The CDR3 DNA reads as TGTGCCAGTAGTATCCCAAACCGGGATCCCTACGAGCAGTACTTC. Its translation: CASSIPNRDPYEQYF.

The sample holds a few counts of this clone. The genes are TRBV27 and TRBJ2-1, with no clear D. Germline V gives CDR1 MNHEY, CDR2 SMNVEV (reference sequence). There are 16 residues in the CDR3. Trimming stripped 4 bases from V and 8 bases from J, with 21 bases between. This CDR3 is CASSSFLGRDGHEQFF. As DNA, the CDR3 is TGTGCCAGCAGTTCTTTTCTGGGCCGAGACGGTCATGAGCAGTTCTTC.

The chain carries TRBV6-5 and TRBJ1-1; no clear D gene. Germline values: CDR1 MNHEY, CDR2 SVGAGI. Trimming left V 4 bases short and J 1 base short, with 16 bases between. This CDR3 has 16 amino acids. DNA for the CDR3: TGTGCCAGCAGTTTAACGGAGTTTGGGAGGAACACTGAAGCTTTCTTT. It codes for CASSLTEFGRNTEAFF.

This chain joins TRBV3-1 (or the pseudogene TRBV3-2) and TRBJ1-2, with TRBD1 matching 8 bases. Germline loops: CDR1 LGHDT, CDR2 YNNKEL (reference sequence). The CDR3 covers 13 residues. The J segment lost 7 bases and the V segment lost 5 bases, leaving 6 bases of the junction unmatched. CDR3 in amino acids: CASSSGQALGYTF. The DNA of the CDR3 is TGTGCCAGCAGCTCGGGACAGGCCCTTGGCTACACCTTC.

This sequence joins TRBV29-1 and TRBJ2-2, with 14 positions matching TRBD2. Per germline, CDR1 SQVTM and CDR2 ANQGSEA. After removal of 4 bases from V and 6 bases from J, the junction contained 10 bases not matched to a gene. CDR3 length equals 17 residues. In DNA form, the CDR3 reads TGCAGCGTTGGCCGATCGGGGACTAGCGGGAGTGCCGGGGAGCTGTTTTTT. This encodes CSVGRSGTSGSAGELFF.

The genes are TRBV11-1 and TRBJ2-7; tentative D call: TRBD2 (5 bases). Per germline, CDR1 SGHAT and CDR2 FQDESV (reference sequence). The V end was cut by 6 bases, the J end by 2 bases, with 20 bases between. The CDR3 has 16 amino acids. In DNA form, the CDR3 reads TGTGCCAGCAGTTCCTTCTTGGAGCGGCCCACCTACGAGCAGTACTTC. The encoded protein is CASSSFLERPTYEQYF. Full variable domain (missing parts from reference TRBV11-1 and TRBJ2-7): EAEVAQSPRYKITEKSQAVAFWCDPISGHATLYWYRQILGQGPELLVQFQDESVVDDSQLPKDRFSAERLKGVDSTLKIQPAELGDSAMYLCASSSFLERPTYEQYFGPGTRLTVT.

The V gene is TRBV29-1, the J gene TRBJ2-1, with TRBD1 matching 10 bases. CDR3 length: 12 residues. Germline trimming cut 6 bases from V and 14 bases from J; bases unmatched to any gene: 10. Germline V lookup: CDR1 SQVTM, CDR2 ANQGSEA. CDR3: CSVAPGQGREFF. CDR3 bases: TGCAGCGTCGCTCCGGGACAGGGGAGGGAGTTCTTC.

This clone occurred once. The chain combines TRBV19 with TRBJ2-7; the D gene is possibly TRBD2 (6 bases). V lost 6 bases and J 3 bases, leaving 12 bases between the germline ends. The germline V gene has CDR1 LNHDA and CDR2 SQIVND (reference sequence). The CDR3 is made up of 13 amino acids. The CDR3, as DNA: TGTGCCAGTAGGCAGACCGGGAGCTACGAGCAGTACTTC. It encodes CASRQTGSYEQYF.

The CDR3 spells CASSDGGGEDEQFF. CDR3 coding DNA: TGTGCCAGCAGTGACGGAGGGGGGGAAGATGAGCAGTTCTTC. V is TRBV6-4 and J is TRBJ2-1; D may be TRBD2 (7 bases). V was pared by 2 bases and J by 8 bases, with 13 bases between. Germline V gene data show CDR1 as MRHNA and CDR2 as SNTAGT. The CDR3 loop spans 14 amino acids.

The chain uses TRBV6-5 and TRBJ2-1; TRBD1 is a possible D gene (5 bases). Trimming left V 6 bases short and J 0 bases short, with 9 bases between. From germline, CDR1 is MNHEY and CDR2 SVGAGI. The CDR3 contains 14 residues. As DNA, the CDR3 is TGTGCCAGCAGCCCCGACAGCTCCTACAATGAGCAGTTCTTC. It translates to CASSPDSSYNEQFF.